This T cell receptor (beta chain) was identified during a study of memory CD4+ T cells and cytomegalovirus serostatus. The sort gate was single viable CD3+CD4+CD8-CD45RO+ cells for memory CD4+ T cells. Measured with immunoSEQ multiplex PCR; TCRdb has only the in-frame clones, and not every one. The sample includes about 48,000 clones, about three quarters of them seen just once. General study results and limits: The CMV-associated TCR signature appears largely within the CD4+ memory repertoire. CD4+ memory repertoires contained about 40% of the roughly 160 reported CMV TCRbeta sequences. Median bootstrapped AUC for CMV status was approximately 0.94 originally, less than 0.93 US-trained.

This CDR3 contains 19 residues. V was shortened by 4 bases and J by 0 bases, with 24 bases between the two germline ends. Germline CDR1 SGHNT, CDR2 YYREEE (reference sequence). On this clone itself: The antigen remains unidentified.

The sequence was obtained from an adult in good health and CMV-seronegative. The chain couples TRBV5-4 to TRBJ2-3; D may match TRBD1 or TRBD2 (6 bases each). Sequencing was performed on memory CD4+ T cells from blood. The CDR3 DNA sequence: TGTGCCAGCAGCGAGGGGGGTCTACCAGAGGCTTCTAGCACAGATACGCAGTATTTT. It encodes CASSEGGLPEASSTDTQYF.